The 9 T cell receptor beta chains given below trace back to one sample, sequenced in a study of T cell responses to AZD1222 COVID-19 vaccine. Produced via immunoSEQ multiplex PCR; TCRdb's table is partial and in-frame only. Of 120,000 or so clones listed, about 88% are singletons. The sample consisted of peripheral blood, taken on day 0 of AZD1222 vaccination. These receptors were taken from an adult in good health.

CDR3 coding DNA: TGCGCCAGACAAAGCCGGGACTCCTCCTACGAGCAGTACTTC. This codes for CARQSRDSSYEQYF. The chain links TRBV10-1 to TRBJ2-7; D perhaps matches TRBD2 (6 bases). The CDR3 runs 14 residues. V gave up 9 bases and J gave up 0 bases, with 15 bases separating them. Per the germline V gene, CDR1 is WNHNN and CDR2 is SYGVQD (reference sequence).

V gene TRBV4-1 combines with J gene TRBJ2-7, with D unclear. V was cut by 0 bases and J by 3 bases, with 12 bases left in between. The CDR3 loop spans 15 amino acids. Germline V CDR1 and CDR2: MGHRA, YSYEKL. The CDR3 DNA reads TGCGCCAGCAGCCAAGAACGCGGTTTGAGCTACGAGCAGTACTTC. This sequence encodes CASSQERGLSYEQYF.

This clone has just one count. V and J are TRBV7-2 and TRBJ1-2, with D possibly TRBD1 on 5 matching bases. CDR1 SGHTA and CDR2 FQGNSA come from the germline V gene. Trimming took off 0 bases at V and 7 bases at J, with 12 bases between the two ends. The CDR3 length is 14 residues. This chain's CDR3 is CASSLAPGPRGYTF. CDR3 DNA: TGTGCCAGCAGCTTAGCCCCAGGGCCCCGTGGCTACACCTTC.

This clone was found once. The chain uses TRBV7-2 and TRBJ1-2, with unresolved D. The CDR3 covers 12 residues. Trimming removed 5 bases from V and 2 bases from J, with 6 bases in between. Germline V gives CDR1 SGHTA, CDR2 FQGNSA. The CDR3 DNA reads as TGTGCCAGCAGCCAACAGAACTATGGCTACACCTTC. Its protein product is CASSQQNYGYTF.

This clone has only one observation. The gene calls are TRBV7-2 and TRBJ2-6, with 12 bases matching TRBD1. The CDR3 has 19 residues. The germline CDR1 and CDR2 sequences are SGHTA and FQGNSA. J gave up 4 bases and V 2 bases, and 9 bases lay outside the gene matches. Here the CDR3 DNA reads TGTGCCAGCAGCTTATTCCCGGGACAGGGGGCGCTGGGGGCCAACGTCCTGACTTTC. This sequence encodes CASSLFPGQGALGANVLTF.

The chain links TRBV5-1 to TRBJ1-4, with 8 bases lining up with TRBD1. J gave up 5 bases and V 3 bases, and 12 bases lay outside the gene matches. The CDR3 runs 17 residues. Germline-derived CDR1 and CDR2 are SGHRS and YFSETQ. The CDR3 sequence is CASSWGDRRPLNEKLFF. The CDR3 DNA follows: TGCGCCAGCAGCTGGGGGGACAGGAGGCCCTTAAATGAAAAACTGTTTTTT.

The chain uses TRBV9 and TRBJ2-2, with 8 bases identical to TRBD2. The CDR3 spans 15 residues. Germline lookup yields CDR1 SGDLS and CDR2 YYNGEE. The V gene end was trimmed by 0 bases and the J gene end by 10 bases; junction bases not matched to a gene: 8. As DNA, the CDR3 is TGTGCCAGCAGCGTAGCTAGCGGGTGGGTTGAGGAGCTGTTTTTT. Protein product: CASSVASGWVEELFF. Looking up the rest from reference TRBV9 and TRBJ2-2 gives the full variable domain: DSGVTQTPKHLITATGQRVTLRCSPRSGDLSVYWYQQSLDQGLQFLIQYYNGEERAKGNILERFSAQQFPDLHSELNLSSLELGDSALYFCASSVASGWVEELFFGEGSRLTVL.

A remark on this clone: Other DNA sequences from this sample encode an identical CDR3 as well. The rearrangement uses TRBV13 and TRBJ2-2, with 9 positions matching TRBD2. The germline gives CDR1 PRHDT, CDR2 FYEKMQ (reference sequence). V lost 4 bases, J lost 3 bases, and 3 bases stayed unmatched. This CDR3 is built from 15 residues. The CDR3 loop reads CASSSGLAYTGELFF. The CDR3 DNA reads as TGTGCCAGCAGCTCGGGACTAGCATACACCGGGGAGCTGTTTTTT. Looking up the rest from reference TRBV13 and TRBJ2-2 gives the full variable domain: AAGVIQSPRHLIKEKRETATLKCYPIPRHDTVYWYQQGPGQDPQFLISFYEKMQSDKGSIPDRFSAQQFSDYHSELNMSSLELGDSALYFCASSSGLAYTGELFFGEGSRLTVL.

In its sample, this clone was seen once. The chain carries TRBV9 and TRBJ2-1; 9 bases line up with TRBD1. Per the germline V gene, CDR1 is SGDLS and CDR2 is YYNGEE. This CDR3 region has 17 residues. V gave up 4 bases and J gave up 3 bases; unmatched junction bases: 11. The CDR3 spells CASSPSSGTGFYNEQFF. CDR3 coding DNA: TGTGCCAGCAGCCCTAGCTCCGGGACAGGGTTCTACAATGAGCAGTTCTTC.